Below, 24 T cell receptor beta chains from the same sample are listed, as sequenced in a study of shared clonotypes between healthy human individuals. Some clones are missing from TCRdb's copy, which holds only in-frame ones; the method was immunoSEQ multiplex PCR. The sample lists fewer than 400,000 clones; around 74% were seen once. The sequenced material came from memory CD4+ T cells sorted from blood. Sample subset: CD45RA-negative fraction. Every receptor here comes from a man aged 25-45 years in good health.

V is TRBV2 and J is TRBJ2-5, with 7 bases fitting TRBD1. CDR1 and CDR2 from the germline V gene are SNHLY and FYNNEI. J lost 4 bases, V lost 2 bases, and 7 bases had no gene match. CDR3 length equals 15 residues. The CDR3 region has the DNA TGTGCCAGCAGTGAATGGACAGGAAGCGGAGAGACCCAGTACTTC. Its translation is CASSEWTGSGETQYF.

This clone was seen only once. The chain carries TRBV6-1 and TRBJ1-4; D call uncertain. CDR1 MNHNS and CDR2 SASEGT come from the germline V gene. V lost 3 bases and J lost 8, with 19 bases in between. This CDR3 comprises 16 residues. The CDR3 loop reads CASSEAIRPGGEKLFF. The CDR3 DNA reads TGTGCCAGCAGTGAGGCGATTCGGCCCGGCGGGGAAAAACTGTTTTTT.

This chain uses TRBV2 with TRBJ1-5; D possibly corresponds to TRBD1 (5 bases). Germline-derived CDR1 and CDR2 are SNHLY and FYNNEI. Trimming shortened V by 5 bases and J by 6 bases, and 14 bases separated the two germline ends. CDR3 length equals 14 residues. CDR3 nucleotide sequence: TGTGCCAGCAGTTGGGACGCGGGGAGTCAGCCCCAGCATTTT. Residues: CASSWDAGSQPQHF.

Only one count was recorded for this clone. V gene TRBV25-1 combines with J gene TRBJ1-1; TRBD1 matches at 8 bases. The trim removed 6 bases at V and 4 bases at J, leaving 1 base unmatched. The CDR3 is 12 residues long. Germline CDR1 is MGHDK and CDR2 is SYGVNS. The CDR3 DNA sequence: TGTGCCAGCAGAACAGGGGGCACTGAAGCTTTCTTT. This gives the protein CASRTGGTEAFF. Filled out from reference TRBV25-1 and TRBJ1-1, the complete variable domain reads EADIYQTPRYLVIGTGKKITLECSQTMGHDKMYWYQQDPGMELHLIHYSYGVNSTEKGDLSSESTVSRIRTEHFPLTLESARPSHTSQYLCASRTGGTEAFFGQGTRLTVV.

The rearrangement joins TRBV6-1 to TRBJ1-3; D remains unclear. Germline V gene sequence: CDR1 MNHNS, CDR2 SASEGT. This CDR3 region has 13 residues. V was pared by 7 bases and J by 4 bases, with 11 bases between. The CDR3 coding sequence is TGTGCCAGCATCACCAGAACCGGAAACACCATATATTTT. Encoded protein: CASITRTGNTIYF.

In its sample, this clone was seen a few times. This chain links TRBV21-1 with TRBJ2-7; the table gives TRBD1 as D, unverified against the DNA. TRBV21-1 has pseudogene status. The CDR3 runs 15 residues. This CDR3 reads CASSRWTGVGYEQYF. The CDR3 coding sequence is TGTGCCAGCAGCAGGTGGACAGGGGTAGGTTACGAGCAGTACTTC.

The chain employs TRBV29-1 and TRBJ2-5; the D gene could be TRBD1 or TRBD2 (7 bases each). The length of the CDR3 is 12 residues. Trimming removed 6 bases from V and 8 bases from J, with 16 bases in between. Germline assignment: CDR1 SQVTM and CDR2 ANQGSEA. In nucleotides, the CDR3 is TGCAGCGTCGGGGGGCAGGGGGGAACCCAGTACTTC. Translating gives CSVGGQGGTQYF.

The rearrangement uses TRBV6-1 and TRBJ2-1; the match to TRBD1 covers 7 bases. J lost 8 bases, V lost 10 bases, and 11 bases had no gene match. Germline loops: CDR1 MNHNS, CDR2 SASEGT. CDR3 length equals 13 residues. The CDR3 loop is CAIDRVFPHEQFF. CDR3 sequence (DNA): TGTGCCATCGACAGGGTTTTTCCGCATGAGCAGTTCTTC.

CDR3: CASSLPWPTYEQYF. DNA for the CDR3: TGTGCCAGCAGTTTACCGTGGCCAACCTACGAGCAGTACTTC. This chain uses TRBV28 with TRBJ2-7; D unresolved. In germline, CDR1 is MDHEN, CDR2 SYDVKM. Trimming pared 2 bases from V and 2 bases from J, leaving 10 bases between. The CDR3 sequence is 14 residues long.

This chain links TRBV7-2 with TRBJ1-2; 7 bases are shared with TRBD1. The V segment lost 4 bases and the J segment 7 bases; nucleotides outside the gene matches: 6. Germline V lookup: CDR1 SGHTA, CDR2 FQGNSA. This CDR3 is built from 13 residues. This chain's CDR3 is CASSSTRTGGYTF. The CDR3, as DNA: TGTGCCAGCAGCTCAACTCGGACAGGTGGCTACACCTTC. Complete variable domain (other parts from reference TRBV7-2 and TRBJ1-2): GAGVSQSPSNKVTEKGKDVELRCDPISGHTALYWYRQSLGQGLEFLIYFQGNSAPDKSGLPSDRFSAERTGGSVSTLTIQRTQQEDSAVYLCASSSTRTGGYTFGSGTRLTVV.

The rearrangement uses TRBV10-1 and TRBJ2-5; no reliable D call. This CDR3 comprises 14 residues. Germline CDR1 reads WNHNN; CDR2 reads SYGVQD (reference sequence). The V gene lost 0 bases and the J gene lost 6 bases, with 11 bases spanning the gap. CDR3 sequence reads: CASSESRVGQTQYF. In DNA, the CDR3 is TGCGCCAGCAGTGAGTCGAGAGTGGGCCAGACCCAGTACTTC.

This clone was detected only a few times. The rearrangement joins TRBV4-3 to TRBJ1-2, with 7 bases that match TRBD1. Germline trimming cut 4 bases from V and 2 bases from J; bases unmatched to any gene: 10. This CDR3 has 16 residues. Per the germline V gene, CDR1 is LGHNA and CDR2 is YSLEER. Here the CDR3 reads CASSRDAGQTNYGYTF. The CDR3 bases are TGCGCCAGCAGCCGAGACGCGGGACAGACCAACTATGGCTACACCTTC.

The rearrangement uses TRBV11-2 and TRBJ1-1; D uncertain. Between the trimmed V and J ends, which lost 6 bases and 0 bases, there was a span of 11 bases. CDR3 length: 14 residues. Germline assignment: CDR1 SGHAT and CDR2 FQNNGV. Written as DNA, the CDR3 is TGTGCCAGCAGGGCTGGACGGATGAACACTGAAGCTTTCTTT. Its protein is CASRAGRMNTEAFF.

The rearrangement uses TRBV7-9 and TRBJ2-2, with a tentative D call TRBD1 (5 bases). Trimming took 0 bases from V and 1 from J, leaving 9 bases between them. CDR1 SEHNR and CDR2 FQNEAQ come from the germline V gene (reference sequence). This CDR3 has 16 amino acids. The CDR3: CASSLAGAVNTGELFF. The CDR3 DNA follows: TGTGCCAGCAGCTTAGCAGGGGCGGTGAACACCGGGGAGCTGTTTTTT. Drawing the rest from reference TRBV7-9 and TRBJ2-2, the complete variable domain is DTGVSQNPRHKITKRGQNVTFRCDPISEHNRLYWYRQTLGQGPEFLTYFQNEAQLEKSRLLSDRFSAERPKGSFSTLEIQRTEQGDSAMYLCASSLAGAVNTGELFFGEGSRLTVL.

With regard to this clone: The sample has other DNA sequences that encode this CDR3 too. The gene calls are TRBV5-6 and TRBJ2-1, with D unresolved. The germline V gene encodes CDR1 SGHDT and CDR2 YYEEEE. The length of the CDR3 is 15 residues. V lost 1 base, J lost 3 bases, and 11 bases lay in between. CDR3 nucleotide sequence: TGTGCCAGCAGCTTGCGTGTAGGGATCTACAATGAGCAGTTCTTC. Residues: CASSLRVGIYNEQFF. The variable domain in full, completed from reference TRBV5-6 and TRBJ2-1, reads DAGVTQSPTHLIKTRGQQVTLRCSPKSGHDTVSWYQQALGQGPQFIFQYYEEEERQRGNFPDRFSGHQFPNYSSELNVNALLLGDSALYLCASSLRVGIYNEQFFGPGTRLTVL.

This clone appeared once. This chain uses TRBV19 with TRBJ1-1, with TRBD1 matching 7 bases. Germline CDR1 reads LNHDA; CDR2 reads SQIVND (reference sequence). With V trimmed by 10 bases and J by 1 base, 6 bases remained unmatched. This CDR3 is 13 amino acids long. Here the CDR3 DNA reads TGTGCCACAACGGACAGGCCGAACACTGAAGCTTTCTTT. Its translation is CATTDRPNTEAFF. The full variable domain, its missing parts supplied by reference TRBV19 and TRBJ1-1, is DGGITQSPKYLFRKEGQNVTLSCEQNLNHDAMYWYRQDPGQGLRLIYYSQIVNDFQKGDIAEGYSVSREKKESFPLTVTSAQKNPTAFYLCATTDRPNTEAFFGQGTRLTVV.

This chain links TRBV27 with TRBJ2-5, with 8 bases fitting TRBD2. J was trimmed by 7 bases and V by 6 bases; bases with no gene match: 7. Germline assignment: CDR1 MNHEY and CDR2 SMNVEV (reference sequence). The CDR3 is 13 amino acids. The CDR3 loop is CASSGGLAWTQYF. The DNA for the CDR3 is TGTGCCAGCAGCGGTGGACTAGCTTGGACCCAGTACTTC.

The V gene is TRBV19, the J gene TRBJ1-1; perhaps TRBD1 as D (6 bases). The ends were cut back, 6 bases at V and 3 bases at J, with 14 bases in the middle. The CDR3 spans 14 residues. Germline V gene data show CDR1 as LNHDA and CDR2 as SQIVND (reference sequence). CDR3 loop: CASSVRGGDTEAFF. The DNA for the CDR3 is TGTGCCAGTAGCGTCAGGGGAGGAGACACTGAAGCTTTCTTT.

CDR3: CASSHAHEQYF. Here the CDR3 DNA reads TGTGCCAGCAGCCACGCCCACGAGCAGTACTTC. The rearrangement joins TRBV11-2 to TRBJ2-7; D unclear. This CDR3 region has 11 residues. CDR1 and CDR2 from the germline V gene are SGHAT and FQNNGV. V was clipped by 5 bases and J by 5 bases, with 7 bases between them. The full variable domain, its missing parts supplied by reference TRBV11-2 and TRBJ2-7, is EAGVAQSPRYKIIEKRQSVAFWCNPISGHATLYWYQQILGQGPKLLIQFQNNGVVDDSQLPKDRFSAERLKGVDSTLKIQPAKLEDSAVYLCASSHAHEQYFGPGTRLTVT.

J is TRBJ1-1 and V is TRBV7-2, with 8 bases matching TRBD1. Looked up from germline, CDR1 is SGHTA and CDR2 is FQGNSA. The CDR3 has 14 residues. After removal of 3 bases from V and 3 bases from J, the junction contained 3 bases not matched to a gene. CDR3 DNA: TGTGCCAGCAGCTTGACGACAGGGGACACTGAAGCTTTCTTT. It encodes CASSLTTGDTEAFF.

This chain connects TRBV27 to TRBJ2-3; 8 bases are shared with TRBD2. CDR1 and CDR2 from the germline V gene are MNHEY and SMNVEV (reference sequence). The V gene end was trimmed by 4 bases and the J gene end by 1 base; junction bases not matched to a gene: 4. This CDR3 contains 15 residues. The CDR3 is CASSSAGEGTDTQYF. In DNA, the CDR3 is TGTGCCAGCAGTTCAGCGGGAGAGGGCACAGATACGCAGTATTTT.

The J gene is TRBJ2-2, the V gene TRBV11-1; tentatively, D is TRBD2 (5 bases). CDR1 SGHAT and CDR2 FQDESV come from the germline V gene (reference sequence). Between the trimmed V and J ends, which lost 5 bases and 5 bases, there was a span of 9 bases. This CDR3 is 13 amino acids long. The chain's CDR3 is CASSPRDTGELFF. The CDR3 DNA follows: TGTGCCAGCAGCCCACGGGATACCGGGGAGCTGTTTTTT.

In its sample, this clone was seen a few times. The chain recombines TRBV7-3 with TRBJ2-1; D is undetermined. Germline CDR1 SGHTA, CDR2 FQGTGA. The V end was cut by 1 base, the J end by 6 bases, with 13 bases between. CDR3 length: 15 amino acids. CDR3 DNA sequence: TGTGCCAGCAGCTTAATGATGGCCTATGGCAATGAGCAGTTCTTC. Amino acid sequence: CASSLMMAYGNEQFF.

This chain uses TRBV5-1 with TRBJ2-5; maybe TRBD1 (5 bases). Per the germline V gene, CDR1 is SGHRS and CDR2 is YFSETQ. V lost 4 bases to trimming and J lost 5 bases, with 15 bases between them. This CDR3 region has 14 residues. CDR3 region: CASSTTRQRETQYF. The CDR3 bases are TGCGCCAGCAGCACCACCCGACAGAGGGAGACCCAGTACTTC.